The 24 T cell receptor beta chains listed next were all sequenced from one sample in a study of blood T cell repertoires in COVID-19. Some clones are missing from TCRdb's copy, which holds only in-frame ones; the method was immunoSEQ multiplex PCR. The table records fewer than 350,000 clones, nearly 90% of them present only once. Input material: peripheral blood. The receptors were sampled from a man younger than 35 with active or convalescent COVID-19.

This chain links TRBV19 with TRBJ1-4; TRBD1 is a possible D gene (6 bases). Germline-derived CDR1 and CDR2 are LNHDA and SQIVND (reference sequence). V dropped 7 bases and J dropped 8 bases, with 8 bases sitting between them. This CDR3 contains 11 residues. CDR3 DNA: TGTGCCAGTACCCAGGGGGAAAAACTGTTTTTT. As protein: CASTQGEKLFF.

CDR3 in DNA: TGTGCCAGCAGCTTGGGGCCTAACACCGGGGAGCTGTTTTTT. Residues: CASSLGPNTGELFF. The V call is TRBV5-6, the J call TRBJ2-2; D remains unclear. V shed 0 bases and J shed 2 bases, with 5 bases lying between them. Germline CDR1 reads SGHDT; CDR2 reads YYEEEE. The CDR3 totals 14 residues.

The chain couples TRBV27 to TRBJ2-5; D perhaps matches TRBD2 (5 bases). Trimming left V 8 bases short and J 2 bases short, with 12 bases between. This CDR3 contains 13 residues. Germline lookup yields CDR1 MNHEY and CDR2 SMNVEV (reference sequence). CDR3 DNA: TGTGCCAGCGGCCCTAGGACTCAAGAGACCCAGTACTTC. Its translation: CASGPRTQETQYF.

The chain has TRBV5-6 and TRBJ1-3; D call uncertain. CDR1 and CDR2 (germline): SGHDT, YYEEEE. V lost 4 bases and J lost 0, with 14 bases in between. The CDR3 runs 16 residues. The CDR3 loop is CASSPGGGLSGNTIYF. The CDR3 DNA is TGTGCCAGCAGCCCGGGCGGAGGGCTCTCTGGAAACACCATATATTTT.

The rearrangement uses TRBV21-1 and TRBJ2-3; the table's D call of TRBD1 was not tested on the DNA. TRBV21-1 is termed a pseudogene. The CDR3 contains 16 residues. The CDR3 loop reads CASSKVNVTGEDTQYF. The CDR3 DNA sequence: TGTGCCAGCAGCAAAGTAAACGTGACAGGGGAAGATACGCAGTATTTT.

The chain links TRBV19 to TRBJ1-2; 9 bases fit TRBD1. The CDR3 is made up of 14 amino acids. The V segment lost 6 bases and the J segment 4 bases; nucleotides outside the gene matches: 6. CDR1 LNHDA and CDR2 SQIVND come from the germline V gene (reference sequence). Here the CDR3 reads CASRAQGASYGYTF. In DNA, the CDR3 is TGTGCCAGTAGGGCACAGGGGGCAAGCTATGGCTACACCTTC.

The chain joins TRBV2 to TRBJ2-3, with D possibly being TRBD2 (6 bases). The V end lost 4 bases, the J end lost 1 base, and 9 bases lay between the germline ends. The V gene's germline CDR1 is SNHLY and CDR2 FYNNEI. The CDR3 totals 14 residues. CDR3 residues: CASSGGTRTDTQYF. In DNA form, the CDR3 reads TGTGCCAGCAGTGGCGGGACCCGCACAGATACGCAGTATTTT.

This chain links TRBV9 with TRBJ1-1, with D possibly being TRBD1 (6 bases). Germline lookup yields CDR1 SGDLS and CDR2 YYNGEE. This CDR3 spans 14 amino acids. V was pared by 0 bases and J by 3 bases, with 9 bases between. CDR3 sequence reads: CASSVEGDDTEAFF. As DNA, the CDR3 is TGTGCCAGCAGCGTAGAGGGGGACGACACTGAAGCTTTCTTT.

The chain employs TRBV11-2 and TRBJ1-6, with 10 positions matching TRBD1. Looked up from germline, CDR1 is SGHAT and CDR2 is FQNNGV. The V segment lost 4 bases and the J segment 9 bases; nucleotides outside the gene matches: 6. The CDR3 is 15 residues long. The CDR3 sequence: CASSYRGQGSSPLHF. CDR3 coding DNA: TGTGCCAGCAGCTATAGGGGACAGGGGAGTTCACCCCTCCACTTT.

This chain connects TRBV18 to TRBJ2-2; D might be TRBD2 (6 bases). This CDR3 is built from 14 residues. Trimming took off 3 bases at V and 5 bases at J, with 10 bases between the two ends. Germline CDR1 is KGHSH and CDR2 is LQKENI. The CDR3 DNA sequence: TGTGCCAGCTCACCCCCCGGGAGAACCGGGGAGCTGTTTTTT. Its translation: CASSPPGRTGELFF.

The gene calls are TRBV5-5 and TRBJ1-4, with D tentatively TRBD1 (5 bases). V shed 2 bases and J shed 7 bases, with 12 bases lying between them. Per germline, CDR1 SGHKS and CDR2 YYEKEE (reference sequence). CDR3 size: 14 residues. This CDR3 is CASSFAGGGEKLFF. As DNA, the CDR3 is TGTGCCAGCAGCTTCGCGGGCGGGGGTGAAAAACTGTTTTTT. Variable domain in full (rest from reference TRBV5-5 and TRBJ1-4): DAGVTQSPTHLIKTRGQQVTLRCSPISGHKSVSWYQQVLGQGPQFIFQYYEKEERGRGNFPDRFSARQFPNYSSELNVNALLLGDSALYLCASSFAGGGEKLFFGSGTQLSVL.

The rearrangement links TRBV27 to TRBJ1-1; D ambiguous. Trimming removed 5 bases at V and 8 bases at J, with 24 bases between. Germline V gene data show CDR1 as MNHEY and CDR2 as SMNVEV (reference sequence). This CDR3 is 16 amino acids long. Written as DNA, the CDR3 is TGTGCCAGCAGTATGGGGTCGCAGGTGATGGACTCAGAAGCTTTCTTT. Protein sequence: CASSMGSQVMDSEAFF.

This clone occurred a few times. The gene calls are TRBV4-1 and TRBJ2-2; 8 nucleotides align to TRBD1. The V segment lost 5 bases and the J segment 7 bases; nucleotides outside the gene matches: 6. CDR1 is MGHRA and CDR2 is YSYEKL in the germline V gene. CDR3 length: 14 amino acids. CDR3 sequence (DNA): TGCGCCAGCAGCAATGGACAGGGAGACGGGGAGCTGTTTTTT. Its protein is CASSNGQGDGELFF.

This clone turned up a few times. The chain links TRBV3-1 (or the pseudogene TRBV3-2) to TRBJ1-1; TRBD1 aligns across 10 bases. CDR1 is LGHDT, CDR2 YNNKEL, per germline (reference sequence). V was pared by 5 bases and J by 6 bases, with 6 bases of the junction left unmatched. This CDR3 region has 14 residues. DNA for the CDR3: TGTGCCAGCAGCGCCCGGGACAGGGGATCTGAAGCTTTCTTT. Its protein product is CASSARDRGSEAFF.

The J gene is TRBJ1-6, the V gene TRBV6-2 or TRBV6-3, with TRBD1 matching 9 bases. The V gene end was trimmed by 6 bases and the J gene end by 14 bases; junction bases not matched to a gene: 17. This CDR3 contains 16 residues. Germline V CDR1 and CDR2: MNHEY, SVGEGT. CDR3 nucleotide sequence: TGTGCCAGCAGCCAAGATCGAGACAGGGGGGATTCTTCCCTCCACTTT. Its translation: CASSQDRDRGDSSLHF.

CDR3 region: CASSQERTDPPYEQYF. The CDR3 DNA reads TGCGCCAGCAGCCAAGAACGGACAGACCCTCCCTACGAGCAGTACTTC. V usage is TRBV4-3 and J usage is TRBJ2-7; D might be TRBD1 (6 bases). The CDR3 runs 16 residues. Trimming shortened V by 0 bases and J by 2 bases, and 14 bases separated the two germline ends. Germline V gene sequence: CDR1 LGHNA, CDR2 YSLEER.

Here the CDR3 reads CASSQVAGSIYEQYF. CDR3 nucleotide sequence: TGTGCCAGCAGCCAAGTTGCGGGGTCGATCTACGAGCAGTACTTC. The J gene is TRBJ2-7, the V gene TRBV3-1 (or the pseudogene TRBV3-2); a weak D match, TRBD2 (6 bases). Per germline, CDR1 LGHDT and CDR2 YNNKEL (reference sequence). V shed 1 base and J shed 3 bases, with 13 bases lying between them. CDR3 length: 15 amino acids.

On this clone itself: At one end, the junction sequence differs from germline, possibly due to a read error. This sequence joins TRBV4-3 and TRBJ1-1; TRBD1 matches 9 bases. Looked up from germline, CDR1 is LGHNA and CDR2 is YSLEER. This CDR3 is 13 amino acids long. The CDR3 coding sequence is TGCGCCAGCAGCCAGGACAGGGGCTCTGAGGCTTTCTTT. Amino acid sequence: CASSQDRGSEAFF.

The V call is TRBV24-1, the J call TRBJ1-3, with D unresolved. Germline loops: CDR1 KGHDR, CDR2 SFDVKD. There are 17 residues in the CDR3. Trimming took 5 bases from V and 0 from J, leaving 16 bases between them. The CDR3 region has the DNA TGTGCCACCAGTGCCCCAATTGGGCCGAACTCTGGAAACACCATATATTTT. Amino acid sequence: CATSAPIGPNSGNTIYF.

V and J are TRBV4-2 and TRBJ2-7, with D unclear. Germline V gives CDR1 LGHNA, CDR2 YNFKEQ. Trimming pared 4 bases from V and 0 bases from J, leaving 19 bases between. The CDR3 runs 17 residues. CDR3 DNA sequence: TGTGCCAGCAGCCCACAAAATTACAACTACGCCTCCTACGAGCAGTACTTC. Its translation is CASSPQNYNYASYEQYF.

The chain carries TRBV4-1 and TRBJ1-1; 7 bases map to TRBD1. V shed 1 base and J 0 bases; nucleotides not matched to a gene: 5. Germline CDR1 reads MGHRA; CDR2 reads YSYEKL. CDR3 length equals 16 residues. The CDR3 region has the DNA TGCGCCAGCAGCCAAGGACAGGGAGGAATGAACACTGAAGCTTTCTTT. It translates to CASSQGQGGMNTEAFF.

CDR3 amino acids: CAISLGGQGYTGELFF. DNA of the CDR3: TGTGCCATCAGCTTGGGGGGACAGGGGTATACCGGGGAGCTGTTTTTT. The chain links TRBV10-3 to TRBJ2-2; the match to TRBD1 covers 10 bases. With 6 bases clipped from V and 5 bases from J, the junction kept 9 bases outside the gene matches. The CDR3 contains 16 residues. The germline CDR1 and CDR2 sequences are ENHRY and SYGVKD.

The chain uses TRBV4-3 and TRBJ2-7; unclear D gene. The CDR3 is 14 residues long. The germline CDR1 and CDR2 sequences are LGHNA and YSLEER. V lost 2 bases to trimming and J lost 2 bases, with 10 bases between them. The CDR3 sequence: CASSQWSGTYEQYF. CDR3 nucleotide sequence: TGCGCCAGCAGCCAATGGTCAGGTACCTACGAGCAGTACTTC.

The chain links TRBV11-2 to TRBJ2-7, with TRBD1 matching 11 bases. V shed 0 bases, J shed 5 bases, and the junction held 6 bases outside the gene matches. Germline V gene lookup returns CDR1 SGHAT and CDR2 FQNNGV. The CDR3 is made up of 16 amino acids. CDR3 region: CASSLELGQGADEQYF. DNA of the CDR3: TGTGCCAGCAGCTTAGAGCTCGGACAGGGGGCCGACGAGCAGTACTTC.